This is a list of T cell receptor beta chains from one sample in a study of blood T cell repertoires in COVID-19. TCRdb keeps only in-frame clones here, not all; method: immunoSEQ multiplex PCR. The sample includes 450,000 to 500,000 clones, approximately 90% seen only once; the top ten take under 9.5%. Material: PBMCs or T cells enriched from blood (not recorded which). These receptors were collected from an older woman who had recovered from COVID-19. Both conserved end residues are part of each CDR3. The D gene is left open where the match is weak. Size is stated for part of the rows, as once, few or many counts, or as a class when the clone is expanded.

-	TRBV27	-	TRBJ2-2	12	TGTGCCAGCAGTCGCGGCACCGGGGAGCTGTTTTTT	CASSRGTGELFF
-	TRBV30	-	TRBJ1-4	17	TGTGCCTGGAGTCCCATGTTGACAGAGAACGGTGATGAAAAACTGTTTTTT	CAWSPMLTENGDEKLFF
-	TRBV19	-	TRBJ2-7	15	TGTGCCAGTAGTATTCTGGGCAGGGACTTGGGGGAGCAGTACTTC	CASSILGRDLGEQYF
-	TRBV2	few	TRBJ2-5	13	TGTGCCAGCAGTGAAGAGGAGGGGGAGACCCAGTACTTC	CASSEEEGETQYF
-	TRBV12-3/TRBV12-4	-	TRBJ1-1	13	TGTGCCAGCAGTTTTGACACAAACACTGAAGCTTTCTTT	CASSFDTNTEAFF
TRBD2	TRBV29-1	-	TRBJ2-1	15	TGCAGCACCATTAGACTAGCGGGGGTATACAATGAGCAGTTCTTC	CSTIRLAGVYNEQFF
-	TRBV20-1	-	TRBJ1-2	11	TGCAGTGCAAATTCTTTAGGAGCCTACACCTTC	CSANSLGAYTF
TRBD2	TRBV7-9	-	TRBJ2-7	17	TGTGCCAGCAGCCGTGGACTAGCGGGACCGAGCTCCTACGAGCAGTACTTC	CASSRGLAGPSSYEQYF
-	TRBV19	-	TRBJ1-5	15	TGTGCCAGTAGTAATATACGAACCCCGAGTCAGCCCCAGCATTTT	CASSNIRTPSQPQHF
TRBD1	TRBV10-3	-	TRBJ1-1	14	TGTGCCATCAGTGAGGCGGGACAGGTAACTGAAGCTTTCTTT	CAISEAGQVTEAFF
TRBD1	TRBV28	few	TRBJ1-2	15	TGTGCCAGCAGTACTCAGGGGGCGCGGGCCTATGGCTACACCTTC	CASSTQGARAYGYTF
-	TRBV12-3/TRBV12-4	-	TRBJ1-1	13	TGTGCCAGCACCCTCACTAGGAACACTGAAGCTTTCTTT	CASTLTRNTEAFF
-	TRBV29-1	-	TRBJ2-3	13	TGCAGCGTGGCGACAGGCCCTCGGGATACGCAGTATTTT	CSVATGPRDTQYF
TRBD1	TRBV27	-	TRBJ1-2	16	TGTGCCAGCAGTTCCCACTCGACAGGGGGCAGCTATGGCTACACCTTC	CASSSHSTGGSYGYTF
TRBD1	TRBV24-1	-	TRBJ1-6	14	TGTGCCACCAGTGACAGGGGGCCTAATTCACCCCTCCACTTT	CATSDRGPNSPLHF
-	TRBV21-1	once	TRBJ2-7	16	TGTGCCAGCAGCAGAGTCGACAGGATAAACCCCTACGAGCAGTACTTC	CASSRVDRINPYEQYF
-	TRBV27	-	TRBJ1-5	14	TGTGCCAGCAGTTTTCTCGGGGGGAATCAGCCCCAGCATTTT	CASSFLGGNQPQHF
-	TRBV11-2	-	TRBJ2-1	13	TGTGCCAGCGAGAGAGGTGCCAACGATGAGCAGTTCTTC	CASERGANDEQFF
-	TRBV5-5	-	TRBJ1-1	14	TGTGCCAGCAGCTCGGGAAGATCGAACACTGAAGCTTTCTTT	CASSSGRSNTEAFF
-	TRBV18	-	TRBJ1-1	14	TGTGCCAGCTCACCATCCCAGGAAAACACTGAAGCTTTCTTT	CASSPSQENTEAFF
TRBD1	TRBV6-5	-	TRBJ1-2	12	TGTGCCAGCACCTTGACAGGGTCTGGCTACACCTTC	CASTLTGSGYTF
-	TRBV21-1	-	TRBJ2-2	17	TGTGCCAGCAGCAATGGACACCGGACAGGGGGGACCGGGGAGCTGTTTTTT	CASSNGHRTGGTGELFF
-	TRBV19	-	TRBJ2-7	15	TGTGCCAGTAGTATGTCGGCAGAGGGATCCTACGAGCAGTACTTC	CASSMSAEGSYEQYF
-	TRBV2	-	TRBJ2-2	16	TGTGCCAGCAGTACTATACCCCCGAGGGACACCGGGGAGCTGTTTTTT	CASSTIPPRDTGELFF
-	TRBV5-8	-	TRBJ2-5	12	TGTGCCAGCAGCTCCTGGCGGGAGACCCAGTACTTC	CASSSWRETQYF
TRBD2	TRBV12-5	-	TRBJ2-1	15	TGTGCTAGTGGTTTGGTACTAGCGGGGAGCAATGAGCAGTTCTTC	CASGLVLAGSNEQFF
-	TRBV7-9	-	TRBJ1-3	12	TGTGCCAGCAGCCAGGATGGAAACACCATATATTTT	CASSQDGNTIYF
TRBD1	TRBV5-1	-	TRBJ2-1	16	TGCGCCAGCAGCAGAGTACAGGGGTCGGAAAAAAATGAGCAGTTCTTC	CASSRVQGSEKNEQFF
TRBD1	TRBV3-1/TRBV3-2	-	TRBJ2-3	14	TGTGCCAGCGGAACTAGGGGGCGAACAGATACGCAGTATTTT	CASGTRGRTDTQYF
TRBD2	TRBV9	-	TRBJ2-3	16	TGTGCCAGCAGCGTAGCCCTCGGGGGGGGGCAAGATACGCAGTATTTT	CASSVALGGGQDTQYF
TRBD2	TRBV15	-	TRBJ2-1	17	TGTGCCACCAGCCCCGAGGTCGGGGCGGGGGGTCCAGGTGAGCAGTTCTTC	CATSPEVGAGGPGEQFF
TRBD1	TRBV2	-	TRBJ1-5	16	TGTGCCAGCAGTTCGGACAGGGGACTTAGCAATCAGCCCCAGCATTTT	CASSSDRGLSNQPQHF
TRBD1	TRBV5-1	-	TRBJ2-3	15	TGCGCCAGCAGCTCCGGGACAGGGTCCACAGATACGCAGTATTTT	CASSSGTGSTDTQYF
-	TRBV5-4	-	TRBJ2-5	15	TGTGCCAGCAGCTTGTCCAAGCCGTTCGGGGAGACCCAGTACTTC	CASSLSKPFGETQYF
-	TRBV2	-	TRBJ1-3	14	TGTGCCAGCGCGACTTCAGGGTCTGGAAACACCATATATTTT	CASATSGSGNTIYF
-	TRBV5-4	few	TRBJ2-1	14	TGTGCCAGCAGCCCCGACAGCTCCTACAATGAGCAGTTCTTC	CASSPDSSYNEQFF
TRBD1	TRBV3-1/TRBV3-2	-	TRBJ1-6	15	TGTGCCAGCAGCCAAGTGGGACAGGGTTCGGGCACCCTCCACTTT	CASSQVGQGSGTLHF
-	TRBV6-5	-	TRBJ1-4	16	TGTGCCAGCAGTTACTCGACCGGGACAACTAATGAAAAACTGTTTTTT	CASSYSTGTTNEKLFF
-	TRBV7-2	-	TRBJ1-2	14	TGTGCCAGCAGTCCCAGCTCAGGGAACTATGGCTACACCTTC	CASSPSSGNYGYTF
-	TRBV24-1	-	TRBJ1-2	14	TGTGCCACCAGTGGGACGGACCAGGGGTTGGGCTACACCTTC	CATSGTDQGLGYTF
-	TRBV2	-	TRBJ2-5	13	TGTGCCAGCGTGACAGTTCTTTCTGAGACCCAGTACTTC	CASVTVLSETQYF
TRBD1	TRBV24-1	-	TRBJ2-5	18	TGTGCCACCAGTGATCCGGGGACAGGGACGGGGGGCTGGGAGACCCAGTACTTC	CATSDPGTGTGGWETQYF
-	TRBV3-1/TRBV3-2	-	TRBJ1-2	14	TGTGCCAGCAGCCAATGGGGCCTATCCTATGGCTACACCTTC	CASSQWGLSYGYTF
TRBD2	TRBV10-2	-	TRBJ2-3	14	TGCGCCAGCAAAGCGGGGGAAGGCACAGATACGCAGTATTTT	CASKAGEGTDTQYF
-	TRBV3-1/TRBV3-2	-	TRBJ1-2	14	TGTGCCAGCAGCCAAGCGGAGGGAACGGGGGGCTACACCTTC	CASSQAEGTGGYTF
-	TRBV27	-	TRBJ2-3	10	TGTGCCAGCCTCGGGGATACGCAGTATTTT	CASLGDTQYF
-	TRBV11-2	-	TRBJ1-1	13	TGTGCCAGCAGCCCGTTGCAGGGGTATGAAGCTTTCTTT	CASSPLQGYEAFF
-	TRBV5-5	-	TRBJ2-5	15	TGTGCCAGCAGCTTGCTGATGGCAGACCAAGAGACCCAGTACTTC	CASSLLMADQETQYF
-	TRBV29-1	-	TRBJ1-1	13	TGCAGCGGTCATACGAGCATGAACACTGAAGCTTTCTTT	CSGHTSMNTEAFF
TRBD1	TRBV11-2	few	TRBJ1-5	15	TGTGCCAGCAGCCGGGACAGGGGGGGCAATCAGCCCCAGCATTTT	CASSRDRGGNQPQHF
-	TRBV19	-	TRBJ2-3	13	TGTGCCAGTAGTCTCCCAGGCTCAGATACGCAGTATTTT	CASSLPGSDTQYF
TRBD2	TRBV6-6	-	TRBJ2-1	13	TGTGCCAGCAGCAAATCTAGCGGAAATGAGCAGTTCTTC	CASSKSSGNEQFF
TRBD1	TRBV13	-	TRBJ1-5	15	TGTGCCAGCAGCTTAGGCAGGGGGCTATTTCAGCCCCAGCATTTT	CASSLGRGLFQPQHF